These T cell receptor beta chains were read from a single sample in a study of HIV-infected patients and healthy controls. TCRdb called the 5' RACE reads again in MiXCR, with one record for every CDR3 protein. This table has about 6,500 distinct CDR3 sequences, 7.4% appearing once. The sequences come from blood, collected during antiretroviral therapy. The receptors here all came from an adult with HIV infection. Each CDR3 is given with its conserved first and last residue. A D gene is named only where the DNA matches it firmly. Size is omitted from some rows. Given values are once, few, many or a class for expanded clones.

V,J,size,D,CDR3,DNA
TRBV27,TRBJ1-1,few,NA,CASSLGTEAFF,TGTGCCAGCAGTCTAGGAACTGAAGCTTTCTTT
TRBV11-2,TRBJ2-7,medium-sized,TRBD1,CASSFGTGAYEQYF,TGTGCCAGCAGCTTTGGGACAGGGGCCTACGAGCAGTACTTC
TRBV12-3/TRBV12-4,TRBJ1-5,medium-sized,TRBD1,CASSLTGNPDQPQHF,TGTGCCAGCAGCCTGACAGGGAACCCCGATCAGCCCCAGCATTTT
TRBV2,TRBJ2-7,medium-sized,NA,CASSEARDFTRGEQYF,TGTGCCAGCAGTGAAGCGCGGGACTTCACTCGCGGAGAGCAGTACTTC
TRBV3-1,TRBJ1-1,medium-sized,TRBD1,CASSQDGTAVAEAFF,TGTGCCAGCAGCCAAGATGGGACAGCGGTCGCTGAAGCTTTCTTT
TRBV5-1,TRBJ2-1,medium-sized,NA,CASSDPYLVEQFF,TGCGCCAGCAGCGATCCATATTTGGTTGAGCAGTTCTTC
TRBV20-1,TRBJ2-7,few,TRBD2,CSARDLTKREIDEQYF,TGCAGTGCTAGAGATCTAACGAAGCGGGAGATCGACGAGCAGTACTTC
TRBV11-3,TRBJ2-2,few,NA,CASSRAGTPTGELFF,TGTGCCAGCAGCCGGGCCGGGACACCCACCGGGGAGCTGTTTTTT
TRBV11-2,TRBJ2-2,NA,NA,CASSLGQSGGELFF,TGTGCCAGCAGCTTAGGTCAGAGTGGCGGGGAGCTGTTTTTT
TRBV11-2,TRBJ2-1,medium-sized,TRBD2,CASSPGLAGKQQFF,TGTGCCAGCAGCCCGGGACTAGCGGGCAAACAGCAGTTCTTC
TRBV5-1,TRBJ1-1,NA,TRBD1,CASSPDRADRAFF,TGCGCCAGCAGCCCTGACAGGGCGGATCGAGCTTTCTTT
TRBV6-1,TRBJ2-1,medium-sized,NA,CASSPGGRYYNEQFF,TGTGCCAGCAGCCCCGGTGGCAGGTATTACAATGAGCAGTTCTTC
TRBV7-9,TRBJ1-2,NA,NA,CASSLYGGDDYGYTF,TGTGCCAGCAGCTTATACGGGGGCGACGACTATGGCTACACCTTC
TRBV27,TRBJ2-3,medium-sized,NA,CASSLYGAYTDTQYF,TGTGCCAGCAGTTTGTACGGGGCATACACAGATACGCAGTATTTT
TRBV12-3/TRBV12-4,TRBJ2-2,medium-sized,NA,CASTPGGGGELFF,TGTGCCAGCACCCCAGGGGGGGGCGGGGAGCTGTTTTTT
TRBV24-1,TRBJ2-1,NA,TRBD2,CATSVGAGVDEQFF,TGTGCCACCAGTGTTGGGGCGGGAGTGGATGAGCAGTTCTTC
TRBV6-6,TRBJ2-7,medium-sized,NA,CASRQGPGHEQYF,TGTGCCAGCAGACAGGGACCTGGGCACGAGCAGTACTTC
TRBV6-5,TRBJ2-2,many,NA,CASSYGANTGELFF,TGTGCCAGCAGTTACGGCGCGAACACCGGGGAGCTGTTTTTT
TRBV29-1,TRBJ2-1,few,TRBD1,CSVLLTGGNEQFF,TGCAGCGTCCTTTTGACAGGGGGCAATGAGCAGTTCTTC
TRBV20-1,TRBJ2-2,medium-sized,NA,CSAPRSRNTGELFF,TGCAGTGCTCCTCGATCCAGGAACACCGGGGAGCTGTTTTTT
TRBV14,TRBJ2-2,many,NA,CASSQDVSYTGELFF,TGTGCCAGCAGCCAAGATGTGTCCTATACCGGGGAGCTGTTTTTT
TRBV15,TRBJ2-3,many,NA,CATEYSGTDTQYF,TGTGCCACCGAGTATAGCGGCACAGATACGCAGTATTTT
TRBV4-1,TRBJ1-1,medium-sized,NA,CASSQVSQAAMNTEAFF,TGCGCCAGCAGCCAAGTCAGTCAGGCAGCCATGAACACTGAAGCTTTCTTT
TRBV28,TRBJ2-5,medium-sized,NA,CASSLGALETQYF,TGTGCCAGCAGTTTAGGGGCTCTAGAGACCCAGTACTTC
TRBV5-1,TRBJ2-3,many,TRBD2,CASSLLTGTSGTDTQYF,TGCGCCAGCAGCTTACTAACAGGGACTAGCGGCACAGATACGCAGTATTTT
TRBV6-1,TRBJ2-7,medium-sized,NA,CAGGGQAYEQYF,TGTGCCGGCGGGGGACAGGCCTACGAGCAGTACTTC
TRBV29-1,TRBJ1-1,many,NA,CSVGGNNENTEAFF,TGCAGCGTTGGAGGAAACAACGAGAACACTGAAGCTTTCTTT
TRBV6-5,TRBJ2-7,medium-sized,NA,CASSYSGTFSYEQYF,TGTGCCAGCAGTTACTCCGGGACTTTCTCCTACGAGCAGTACTTC
TRBV7-2,TRBJ2-3,medium-sized,TRBD2,CASAVAGGVTDTQYF,TGTGCCAGCGCCGTAGCGGGGGGTGTTACAGATACGCAGTATTTT
TRBV5-6,TRBJ2-1,many,TRBD2,CASSLQREFSGEQFF,TGTGCCAGCAGCTTGCAGCGGGAGTTTTCCGGTGAGCAGTTCTTC
TRBV28,TRBJ2-3,medium-sized,TRBD2,CASTTGGTDTQYF,TGTGCCAGCACCACCGGGGGGACAGATACGCAGTATTTT
TRBV7-9,TRBJ2-2,few,TRBD2,CASSPPWGGFNTGELFF,TGTGCCAGCAGCCCCCCGTGGGGAGGGTTTAACACCGGGGAGCTGTTTTTT
TRBV12-3/TRBV12-4,TRBJ2-1,NA,NA,CASSRASSYNEQFF,TGTGCCAGCAGTCGAGCTAGCTCCTACAATGAGCAGTTCTTC
TRBV10-2,TRBJ1-5,many,TRBD1,CASSDGGQGYQPQHF,TGCGCCAGCAGTGATGGGGGACAGGGATATCAGCCCCAGCATTTT
TRBV6-4,TRBJ2-1,medium-sized,TRBD2,CASSAGLALNEQFF,TGTGCCAGCAGTGCGGGACTAGCCCTCAATGAGCAGTTCTTC
TRBV7-2,TRBJ1-4,few,NA,CASSLSSGVGNEKLFF,TGTGCCAGCAGCTTATCTTCGGGCGTCGGTAATGAAAAACTGTTTTTT
TRBV12-3/TRBV12-4,TRBJ1-2,many,NA,CASTQGSYYGYTF,TGTGCCAGCACCCAGGGCAGCTACTATGGCTACACCTTC
TRBV4-1,TRBJ2-1,medium-sized,TRBD2,CASSQEGGGFMNNEQFF,TGCGCCAGCAGCCAAGAGGGGGGGGGTTTTATGAACAATGAGCAGTTCTTC
TRBV14,TRBJ2-1,many,TRBD2,CASSHLAGYNEQFF,TGTGCCAGCAGCCATTTAGCGGGATACAATGAGCAGTTCTTC